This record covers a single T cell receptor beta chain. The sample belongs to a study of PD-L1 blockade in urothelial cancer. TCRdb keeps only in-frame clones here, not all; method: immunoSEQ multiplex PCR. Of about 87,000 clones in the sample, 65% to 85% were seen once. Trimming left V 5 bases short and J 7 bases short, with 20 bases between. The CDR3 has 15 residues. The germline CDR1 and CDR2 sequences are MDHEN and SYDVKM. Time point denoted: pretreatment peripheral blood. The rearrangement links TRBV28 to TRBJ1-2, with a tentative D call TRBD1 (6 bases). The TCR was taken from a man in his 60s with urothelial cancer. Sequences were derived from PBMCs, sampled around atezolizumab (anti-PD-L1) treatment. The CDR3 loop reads CASSPPETGKGGYTF. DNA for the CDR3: TGTGCCAGCAGTCCCCCCGAGACAGGAAAGGGTGGCTACACCTTC.